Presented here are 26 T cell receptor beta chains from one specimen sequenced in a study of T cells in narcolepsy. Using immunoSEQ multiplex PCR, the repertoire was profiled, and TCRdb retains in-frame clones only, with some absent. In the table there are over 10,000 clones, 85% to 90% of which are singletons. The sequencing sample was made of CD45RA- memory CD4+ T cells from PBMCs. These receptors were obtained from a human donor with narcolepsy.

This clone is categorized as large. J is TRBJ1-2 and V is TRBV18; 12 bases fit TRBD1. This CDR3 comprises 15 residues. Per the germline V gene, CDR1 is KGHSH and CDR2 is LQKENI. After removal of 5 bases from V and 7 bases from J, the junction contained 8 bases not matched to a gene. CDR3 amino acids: CASSSSGQGARGYTF. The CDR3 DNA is TGTGCCAGCTCATCGTCGGGACAGGGGGCGCGTGGCTACACCTTC. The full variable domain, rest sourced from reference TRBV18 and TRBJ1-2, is NAGVMQNPRHLVRRRGQEARLRCSPMKGHSHVYWYRQLPEEGLKFMVYLQKENIIDESGMPKERFSAEFPKEGPSILRIQQVVRGDSAAYFCASSSSGQGARGYTFGSGTRLTVV.

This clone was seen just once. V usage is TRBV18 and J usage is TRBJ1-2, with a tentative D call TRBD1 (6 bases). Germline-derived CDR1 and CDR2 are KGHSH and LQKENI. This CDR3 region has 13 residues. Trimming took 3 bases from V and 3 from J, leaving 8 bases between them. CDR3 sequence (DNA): TGTGCCAGCTCACCGTCAGGGGACTATGGCTACACCTTC. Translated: CASSPSGDYGYTF.

Here the CDR3 DNA reads TGTGCCAGCAGTATTAGGGGGAACACTGAAGCTTTCTTT. Translating it yields CASSIRGNTEAFF. This rearrangement joins TRBV2 to TRBJ1-1; perhaps TRBD1 as D (5 bases). The CDR3 has 13 amino acids. Germline V gene data show CDR1 as SNHLY and CDR2 as FYNNEI. The ends were cut back, 5 bases at V and 1 base at J, with 8 bases in the middle.

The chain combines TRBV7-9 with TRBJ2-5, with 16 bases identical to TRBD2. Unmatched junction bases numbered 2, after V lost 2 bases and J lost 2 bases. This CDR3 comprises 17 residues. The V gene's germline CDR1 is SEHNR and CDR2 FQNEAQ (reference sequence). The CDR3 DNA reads TGTGCCAGCAGCTTACAGGGACTAGCGGGAGGGCAAGAGACCCAGTACTTC. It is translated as CASSLQGLAGGQETQYF.

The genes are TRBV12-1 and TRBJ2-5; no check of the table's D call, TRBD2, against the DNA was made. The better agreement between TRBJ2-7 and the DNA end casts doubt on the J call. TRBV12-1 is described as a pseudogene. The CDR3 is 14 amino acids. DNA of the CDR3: TGTGCCAGGAGGACTAGCGGGAGTTATCGCGAGCAGTACTTC. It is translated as CARRTSGSYREQYF.

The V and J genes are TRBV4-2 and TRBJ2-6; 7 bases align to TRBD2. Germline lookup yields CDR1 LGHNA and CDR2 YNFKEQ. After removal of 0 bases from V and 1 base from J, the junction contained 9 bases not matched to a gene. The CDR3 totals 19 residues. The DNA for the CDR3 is TGTGCCAGCAGCCAAGATTCCTGGGCGGGAGTTTCTGGGGCCAACGTCCTGACTTTC. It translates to CASSQDSWAGVSGANVLTF.

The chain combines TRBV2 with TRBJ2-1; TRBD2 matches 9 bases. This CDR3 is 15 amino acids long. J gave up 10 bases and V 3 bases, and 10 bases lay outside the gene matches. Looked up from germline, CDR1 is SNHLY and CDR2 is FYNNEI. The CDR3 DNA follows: TGTGCCAGCAGTGATGAGGGGACTAGCTCGGGAGAGCAGTTCTTC. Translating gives CASSDEGTSSGEQFF. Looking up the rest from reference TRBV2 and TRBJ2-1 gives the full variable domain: EPEVTQTPSHQVTQMGQEVILRCVPISNHLYFYWYRQILGQKVEFLVSFYNNEISEKSEIFDDQFSVERPDGSNFTLKIRSTKLEDSAMYFCASSDEGTSSGEQFFGPGTRLTVL.

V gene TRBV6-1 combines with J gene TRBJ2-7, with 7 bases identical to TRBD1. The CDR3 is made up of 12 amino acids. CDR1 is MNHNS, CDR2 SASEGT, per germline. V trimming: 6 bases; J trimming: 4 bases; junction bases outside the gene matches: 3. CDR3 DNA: TGTGCCAGCAGCGCACAGGGGTACGAGCAGTACTTC. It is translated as CASSAQGYEQYF.

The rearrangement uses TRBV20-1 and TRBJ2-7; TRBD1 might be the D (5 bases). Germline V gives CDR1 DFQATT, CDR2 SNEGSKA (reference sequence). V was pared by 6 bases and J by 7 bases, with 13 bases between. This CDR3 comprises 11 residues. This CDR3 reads CSAAGIWEQYF. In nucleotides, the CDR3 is TGCAGTGCCGCAGGGATTTGGGAGCAGTACTTC.

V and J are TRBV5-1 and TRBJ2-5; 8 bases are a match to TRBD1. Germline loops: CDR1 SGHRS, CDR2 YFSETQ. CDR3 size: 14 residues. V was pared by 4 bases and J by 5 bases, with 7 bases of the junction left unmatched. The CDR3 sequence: CASSLQGGGETQYF. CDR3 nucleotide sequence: TGCGCCAGCAGCCTACAGGGGGGAGGTGAGACCCAGTACTTC.

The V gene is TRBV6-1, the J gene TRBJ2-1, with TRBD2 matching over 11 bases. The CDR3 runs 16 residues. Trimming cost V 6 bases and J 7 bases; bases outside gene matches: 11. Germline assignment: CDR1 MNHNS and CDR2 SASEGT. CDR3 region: CASRERLAGLENEQFF. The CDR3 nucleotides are TGTGCCAGCAGGGAACGACTAGCGGGATTGGAGAATGAGCAGTTCTTC.

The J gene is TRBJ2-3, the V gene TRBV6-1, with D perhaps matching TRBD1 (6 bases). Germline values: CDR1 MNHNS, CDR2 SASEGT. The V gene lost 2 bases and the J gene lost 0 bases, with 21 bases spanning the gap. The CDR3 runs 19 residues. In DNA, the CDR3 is TGTGCCAGCAGTGAAACGCTAGGACAGCACCTTCCGAGCACAGATACGCAGTATTTT. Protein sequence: CASSETLGQHLPSTDTQYF.

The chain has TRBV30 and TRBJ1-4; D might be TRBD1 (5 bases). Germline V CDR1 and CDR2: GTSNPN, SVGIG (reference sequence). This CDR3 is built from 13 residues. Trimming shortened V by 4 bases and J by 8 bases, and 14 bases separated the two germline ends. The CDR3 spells CAWMRQGREKLFF. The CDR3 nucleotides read TGTGCCTGGATGAGGCAGGGTCGAGAAAAACTGTTTTTT.

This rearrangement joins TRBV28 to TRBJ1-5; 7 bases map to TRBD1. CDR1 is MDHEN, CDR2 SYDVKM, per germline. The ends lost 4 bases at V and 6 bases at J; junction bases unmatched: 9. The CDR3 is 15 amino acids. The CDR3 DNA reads TGTGCCAGCAGTTCACTGGAACAGGGGCGTCAGCCCCAGCATTTT. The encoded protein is CASSSLEQGRQPQHF.

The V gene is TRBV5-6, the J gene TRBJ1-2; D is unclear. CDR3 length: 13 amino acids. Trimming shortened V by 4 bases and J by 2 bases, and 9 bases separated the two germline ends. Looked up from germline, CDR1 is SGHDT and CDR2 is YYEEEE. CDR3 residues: CASSSGQNYGYTF. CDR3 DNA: TGTGCCAGCAGCAGTGGGCAGAACTATGGCTACACCTTC.

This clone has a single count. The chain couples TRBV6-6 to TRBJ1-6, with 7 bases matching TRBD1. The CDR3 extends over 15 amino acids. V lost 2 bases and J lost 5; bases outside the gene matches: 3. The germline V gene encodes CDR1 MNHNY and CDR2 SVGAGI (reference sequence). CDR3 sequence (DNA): TGTGCCAGCAGTTACCCCGGGACAGATAATTCACCCCTCCACTTT. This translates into CASSYPGTDNSPLHF.

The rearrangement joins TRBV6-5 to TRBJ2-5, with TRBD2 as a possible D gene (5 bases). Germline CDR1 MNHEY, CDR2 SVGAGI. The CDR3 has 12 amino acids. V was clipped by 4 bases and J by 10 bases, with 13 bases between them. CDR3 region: CASSSTSGVQYF. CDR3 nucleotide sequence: TGTGCCAGCAGTTCAACGAGCGGAGTCCAGTACTTC.

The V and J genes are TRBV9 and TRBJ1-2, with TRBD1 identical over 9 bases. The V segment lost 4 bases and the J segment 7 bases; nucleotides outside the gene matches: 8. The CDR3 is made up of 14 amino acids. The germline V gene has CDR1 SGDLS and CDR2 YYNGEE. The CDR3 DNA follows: TGTGCCAGCAGCTCAGGGACAGGGTTCTCTGGCTACACCTTC. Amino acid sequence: CASSSGTGFSGYTF.

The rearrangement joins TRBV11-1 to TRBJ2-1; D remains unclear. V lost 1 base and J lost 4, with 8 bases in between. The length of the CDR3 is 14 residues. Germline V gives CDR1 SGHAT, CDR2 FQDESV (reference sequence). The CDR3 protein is CASSLVHQYNEQFF. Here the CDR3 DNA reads TGTGCCAGCAGCTTAGTCCATCAATACAATGAGCAGTTCTTC.

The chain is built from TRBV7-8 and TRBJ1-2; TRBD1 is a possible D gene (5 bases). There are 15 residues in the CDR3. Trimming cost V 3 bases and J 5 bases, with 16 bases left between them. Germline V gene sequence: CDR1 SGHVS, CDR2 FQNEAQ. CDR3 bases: TGTGCCAGCAGCTTCATAAGCGCGCAGGGTTATGGCTACACCTTC. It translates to CASSFISAQGYGYTF.

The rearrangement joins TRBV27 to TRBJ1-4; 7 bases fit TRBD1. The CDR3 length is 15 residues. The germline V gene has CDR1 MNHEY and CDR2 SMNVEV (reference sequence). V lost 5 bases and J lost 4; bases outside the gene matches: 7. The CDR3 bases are TGTGCCAGCAGTCCGGGGGACAGCATTAATGAAAAACTGTTTTTT. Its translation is CASSPGDSINEKLFF. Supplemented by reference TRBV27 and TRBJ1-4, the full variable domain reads EAQVTQNPRYLITVTGKKLTVTCSQNMNHEYMSWYRQDPGLGLRQIYYSMNVEVTDKGDVPEGYKVSRKEKRNFPLILESPSPNQTSLYFCASSPGDSINEKLFFGSGTQLSVL.

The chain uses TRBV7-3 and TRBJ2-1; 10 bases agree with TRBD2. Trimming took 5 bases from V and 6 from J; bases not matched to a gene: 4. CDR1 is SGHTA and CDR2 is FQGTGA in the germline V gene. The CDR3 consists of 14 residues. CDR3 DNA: TGTGCCAGCAGCCCGATAGCGGGGGGCAATGAGCAGTTCTTC. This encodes CASSPIAGGNEQFF.

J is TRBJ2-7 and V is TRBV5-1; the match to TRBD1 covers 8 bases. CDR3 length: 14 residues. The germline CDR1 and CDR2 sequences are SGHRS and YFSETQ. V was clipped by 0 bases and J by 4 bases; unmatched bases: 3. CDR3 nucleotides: TGCGCCAGCAGCTTGGGGGACAGGTCTTACGAGCAGTACTTC. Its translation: CASSLGDRSYEQYF.

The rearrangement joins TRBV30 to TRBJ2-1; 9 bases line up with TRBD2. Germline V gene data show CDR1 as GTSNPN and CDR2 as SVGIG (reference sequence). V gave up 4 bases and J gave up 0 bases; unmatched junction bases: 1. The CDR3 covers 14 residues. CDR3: CAWIAGVSYNEQFF. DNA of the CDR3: TGTGCCTGGATAGCGGGAGTCTCCTACAATGAGCAGTTCTTC. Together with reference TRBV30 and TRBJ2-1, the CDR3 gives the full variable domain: SQTIHQWPATLVQPVGSPLSLECTVEGTSNPNLYWYRQAAGRGLQLLFYSVGIGQISSEVPQNLSASRPQDRQFILSSKKLLLSDSGFYLCAWIAGVSYNEQFFGPGTRLTVL.

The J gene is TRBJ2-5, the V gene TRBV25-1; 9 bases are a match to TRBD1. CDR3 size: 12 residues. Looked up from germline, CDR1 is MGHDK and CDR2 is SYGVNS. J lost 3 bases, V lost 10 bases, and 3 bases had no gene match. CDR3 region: CATRTGEETQYF. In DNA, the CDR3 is TGTGCCACTCGGACAGGGGAAGAGACCCAGTACTTC.

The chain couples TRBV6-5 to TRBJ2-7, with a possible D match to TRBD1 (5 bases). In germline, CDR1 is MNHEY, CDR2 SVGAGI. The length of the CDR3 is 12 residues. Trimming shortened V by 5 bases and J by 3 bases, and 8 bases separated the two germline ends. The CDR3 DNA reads TGTGCCAGCAGTGTAAGGGGCTACGAGCAGTACTTC. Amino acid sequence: CASSVRGYEQYF.